The 7 T cell receptor beta chains given below trace back to one sample, sequenced in a study of CD8 T cells in ankylosing spondylitis. TCRdb re-derived calls from the 5' RACE reads in MiXCR, one entry per CDR3 protein. The data hold roughly 220,000 distinct CDR3 sequences, with 10% observed a single time. The sample was blood, either unsorted or a sorted T cell fraction (not recorded which). Every receptor here comes from a male donor with ankylosing spondylitis or in good health (not recorded which).

This clonotype was detected a few times. The rearrangement joins TRBV6-5 to TRBJ1-3, with 7 positions matching TRBD1. Trimming at V came to 4 bases and at J to 2 bases, leaving 8 bases not matched to a gene. Germline V gene sequence: CDR1 MNHEY, CDR2 SVGAGI. The CDR3 has 16 residues. CDR3: CASSSTGEGAGNTIYF. CDR3 nucleotides: TGTGCCAGCAGTTCCACAGGGGAAGGTGCTGGAAACACCATATATTTT.

This clonotype was observed many times. The gene calls are TRBV20-1 and TRBJ1-1; 9 bases are shared with TRBD1. This CDR3 has 14 amino acids. From germline, CDR1 is DFQATT and CDR2 SNEGSKA (reference sequence). The ends lost 4 bases at V and 5 bases at J; junction bases unmatched: 8. CDR3 in DNA: TGCAGTGCTAAACAGGGGGCAGGAGGTACTGAAGCTTTCTTT. Protein product: CSAKQGAGGTEAFF.

This clonotype was seen at least ten times. The junction departs from germline at one end; a sequencing error may be responsible. V gene TRBV7-7 combines with J gene TRBJ2-2; D is perhaps TRBD1 (6 bases). The CDR3 runs 15 residues. Per the germline V gene, CDR1 is SSHAT and CDR2 is FNYEAQ (reference sequence). The CDR3 DNA reads TGTGCTAGCAGCTCCGACAGGCCTAACACCGGGGAGCTGTTTTTT. Amino acid sequence: CASSSDRPNTGELFF.

This clonotype was seen ten or more times. V is TRBV20-1 and J is TRBJ2-1, with D tentatively TRBD1 (7 bases). This CDR3 comprises 15 residues. V was pared by 1 base and J by 3 bases, with 13 bases between. Per the germline V gene, CDR1 is DFQATT and CDR2 is SNEGSKA (reference sequence). The CDR3 DNA follows: TGCAGTGCTAGAGCAGGGCAGGGGGGCTACAATGAGCAGTTCTTC. Its protein product is CSARAGQGGYNEQFF.

This clonotype was seen only a few times. V is TRBV5-1 and J is TRBJ2-1; no clear D. CDR1 is SGHRS, CDR2 YFSETQ, per germline. Between the trimmed V and J ends, which lost 0 bases and 6 bases, there was a span of 22 bases. CDR3 length: 18 residues. CDR3 bases: TGCGCCAGCAGCTTGGGGTTTTTGGGAATCTTGATTTCCAATGAGCAGTTCTTC. Translated: CASSLGFLGILISNEQFF.

This clonotype was seen many times. The J gene is TRBJ2-3, the V gene TRBV3-1; 9 bases match TRBD2. The V gene's germline CDR1 is LGHDT and CDR2 YNNKEL (reference sequence). Germline trimming cut 2 bases from V and 0 bases from J; bases unmatched to any gene: 6. The CDR3 loop spans 17 amino acids. The CDR3 is CASSQISGGESTDTQYF. CDR3 coding DNA: TGTGCCAGCAGCCAAATTAGCGGGGGCGAAAGCACAGATACGCAGTATTTT.

This clonotype has ten or more counts. This chain joins TRBV6-2 or TRBV6-3 and TRBJ1-2; D remains ambiguous. The CDR3 covers 12 residues. Looked up from germline, CDR1 is MNHEY and CDR2 is SVGEGT. With 6 bases removed from V and 13 bases from J, the gap between germline ends came to 18 bases. DNA of the CDR3: TGTGCCAGCAGACCCTCGGACCAGACCGCCACCTTC. It is translated as CASRPSDQTATF.